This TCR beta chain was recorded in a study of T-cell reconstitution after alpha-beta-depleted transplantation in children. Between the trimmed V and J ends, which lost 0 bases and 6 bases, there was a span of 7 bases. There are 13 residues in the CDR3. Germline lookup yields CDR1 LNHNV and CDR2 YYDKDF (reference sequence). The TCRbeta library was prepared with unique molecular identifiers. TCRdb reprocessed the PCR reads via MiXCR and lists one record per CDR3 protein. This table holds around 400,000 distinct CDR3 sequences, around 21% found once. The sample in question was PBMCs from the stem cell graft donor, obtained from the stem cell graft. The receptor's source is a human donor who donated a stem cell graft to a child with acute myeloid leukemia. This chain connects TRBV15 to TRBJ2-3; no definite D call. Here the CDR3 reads CATSRDHADTQYF. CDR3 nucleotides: TGTGCCACCAGCAGAGATCATGCGGATACGCAGTATTTT.